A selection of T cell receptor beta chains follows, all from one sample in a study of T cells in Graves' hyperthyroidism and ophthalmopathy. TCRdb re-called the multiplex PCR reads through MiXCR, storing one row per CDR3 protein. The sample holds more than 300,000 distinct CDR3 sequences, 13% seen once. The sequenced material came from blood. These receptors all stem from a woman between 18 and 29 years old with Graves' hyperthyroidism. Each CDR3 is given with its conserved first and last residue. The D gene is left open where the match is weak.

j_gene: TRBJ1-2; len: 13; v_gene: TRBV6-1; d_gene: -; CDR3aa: CATVGGDYYGYTF
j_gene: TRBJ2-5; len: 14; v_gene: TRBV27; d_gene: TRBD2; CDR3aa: CASSLSRGSETQYF
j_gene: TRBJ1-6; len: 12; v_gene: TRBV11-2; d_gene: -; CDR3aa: CASSPVNSPLHF
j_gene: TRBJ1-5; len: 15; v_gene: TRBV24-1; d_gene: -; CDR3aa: CATRPGTAGNQPQHF
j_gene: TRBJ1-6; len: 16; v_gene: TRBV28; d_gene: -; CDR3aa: CASRKTAGGYNSPLHF
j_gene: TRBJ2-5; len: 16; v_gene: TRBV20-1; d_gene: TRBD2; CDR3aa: CSAQRTSGGAGETQYF
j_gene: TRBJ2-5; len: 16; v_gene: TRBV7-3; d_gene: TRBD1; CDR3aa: CASSPSGTGGLETQYF
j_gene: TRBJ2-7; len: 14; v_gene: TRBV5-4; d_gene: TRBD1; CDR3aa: CASSLRGQDFEQYF
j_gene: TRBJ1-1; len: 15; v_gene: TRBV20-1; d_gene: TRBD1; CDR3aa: CSAAGTVRRNTEAFF
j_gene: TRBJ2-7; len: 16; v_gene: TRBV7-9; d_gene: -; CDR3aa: CASSALKPRETYEQYF
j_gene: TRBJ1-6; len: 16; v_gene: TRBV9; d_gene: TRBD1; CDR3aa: CASSNRPGQPNSPLHF
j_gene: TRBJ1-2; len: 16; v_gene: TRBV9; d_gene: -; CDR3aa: CASSAEGRMTGEGYTF
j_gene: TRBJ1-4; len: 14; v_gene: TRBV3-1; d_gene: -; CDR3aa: CASSPSGIGEKLFF
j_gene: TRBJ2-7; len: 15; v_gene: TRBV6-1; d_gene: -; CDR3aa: CASSPARTEPYEQYF
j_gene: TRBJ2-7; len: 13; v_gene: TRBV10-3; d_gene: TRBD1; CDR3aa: CAISGAGGAEQYF
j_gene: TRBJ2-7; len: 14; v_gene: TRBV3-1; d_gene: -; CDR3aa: CASSQVLGNLEQYF
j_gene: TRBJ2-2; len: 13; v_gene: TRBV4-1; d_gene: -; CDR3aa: CASSQLLTGELFF
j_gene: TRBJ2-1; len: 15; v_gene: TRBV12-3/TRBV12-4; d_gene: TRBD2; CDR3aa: CASSFPSGGFNEQFF
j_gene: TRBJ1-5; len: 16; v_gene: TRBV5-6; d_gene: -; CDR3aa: CAMVLQGTYSNQPQHF
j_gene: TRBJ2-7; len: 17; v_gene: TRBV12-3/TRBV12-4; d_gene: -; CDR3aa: CASSALGLAGQPYEQYF
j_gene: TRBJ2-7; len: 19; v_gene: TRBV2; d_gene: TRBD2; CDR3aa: CASSDSAGLAIRRSYEQYF
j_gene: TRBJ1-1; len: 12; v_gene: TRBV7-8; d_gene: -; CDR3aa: CASSEWNTEAFF
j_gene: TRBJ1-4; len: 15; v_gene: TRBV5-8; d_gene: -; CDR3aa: CASSLEPQTNEKLFF
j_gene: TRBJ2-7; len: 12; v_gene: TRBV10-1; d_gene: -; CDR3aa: CASSEGSNEQYF
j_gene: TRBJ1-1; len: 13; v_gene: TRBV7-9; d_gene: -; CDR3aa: CASRHTGVIEAFF